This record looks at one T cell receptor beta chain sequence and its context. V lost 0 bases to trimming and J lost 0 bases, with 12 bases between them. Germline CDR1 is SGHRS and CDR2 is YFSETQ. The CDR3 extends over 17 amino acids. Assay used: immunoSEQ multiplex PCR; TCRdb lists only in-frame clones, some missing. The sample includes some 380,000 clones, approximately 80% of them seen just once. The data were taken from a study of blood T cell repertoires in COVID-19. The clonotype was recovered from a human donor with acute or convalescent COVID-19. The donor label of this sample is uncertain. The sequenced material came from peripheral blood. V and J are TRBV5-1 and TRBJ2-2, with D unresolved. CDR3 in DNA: TGCGCCAGCAGCTTGGCCGAGGCGAGCTCGAACACCGGGGAGCTGTTTTTT. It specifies CASSLAEASSNTGELFF.